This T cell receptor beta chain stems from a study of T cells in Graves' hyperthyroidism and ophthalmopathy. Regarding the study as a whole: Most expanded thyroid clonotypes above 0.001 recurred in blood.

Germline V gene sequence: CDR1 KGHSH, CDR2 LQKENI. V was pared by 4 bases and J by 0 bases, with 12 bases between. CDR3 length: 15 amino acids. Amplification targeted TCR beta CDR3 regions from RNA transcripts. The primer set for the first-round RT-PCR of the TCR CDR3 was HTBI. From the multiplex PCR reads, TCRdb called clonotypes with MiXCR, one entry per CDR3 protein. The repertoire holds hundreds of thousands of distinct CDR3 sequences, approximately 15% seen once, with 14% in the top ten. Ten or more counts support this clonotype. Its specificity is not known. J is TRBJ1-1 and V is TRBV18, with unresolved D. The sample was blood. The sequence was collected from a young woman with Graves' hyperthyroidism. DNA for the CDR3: TGTGCCAGCTCACAAAACAGCGATCTGAACACTGAAGCTTTCTTT. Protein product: CASSQNSDLNTEAFF.